The clone carrying this T cell receptor (beta chain) has at least ten counts. Time point reported: newly diagnosed GD, antithyroid drugs for less than 3 months. After RNA was extracted from PBMCs, the TCR library was made from it. CDR3-region Arm-PCR and iRepertoire HTBI primers produced the TCR beta libraries. Via MiXCR, TCRdb re-called the multiplex PCR reads, giving one row per CDR3 protein. This sample has around 450,000 distinct CDR3 sequences, with about 15% found just once. V lost 4 bases to trimming and J lost 0 bases, with 13 bases between them. Germline V gene lookup returns CDR1 DFQATT and CDR2 SNEGSKA (reference sequence). The CDR3 length is 15 residues. The sample originates from a study of regulatory T cells in long-lasting Graves disease. The same data also went into a second study, on T cells in Graves' hyperthyroidism and ophthalmopathy. That paper adds: Orbital computed tomography, thyroid ultrasound, serum thyroxine and TRAb, and clinical symptoms together informed the diagnoses. Primed by the HTBI set, a first-round RT-PCR was run on the TCR CDR3.

Sequencing used peripheral blood mononuclear cells (PBMCs), obtained at new diagnosis, from a patient treated with antithyroid drugs. The TCR comes from a woman in her thirties or forties with Graves disease. The gene calls are TRBV20-1 and TRBJ1-5; maybe TRBD1 (6 bases). The CDR3 reads CSATGPDSSNQPQHF. The DNA of the CDR3 is TGCAGTGCTACGGGCCCGGACAGTAGCAATCAGCCCCAGCATTTT.